This T cell receptor beta chain was identified in a study of T-cell memory formation after mild COVID-19. Study in general: The study found TCR clusters largely donor specific.

Study-wide findings and caveats: Cross-reactive memory seemingly joined, as some responding clones were found in pre-infection memory. Most CD4+ clones that shrank were in CM and EM, while CD8+ ones turned up in EMRA.

As to this clonotype: The target antigen is unknown.

The CDR3 sequence is 15 residues long. Germline V gene data show CDR1 as LNHNV and CDR2 as YYDKDF (reference sequence). Trimming stripped 4 bases from V and 2 bases from J, with 15 bases between. TCRdb fed the 5' RACE reads into MiXCR, producing one record per CDR3 protein. The sample contains almost 250,000 distinct CDR3 sequences, 15% of which appear only once. The material sequenced was PBMCs or a T cell subset sorted from them (not recorded which). The receptor was isolated from an adult woman who had mild COVID-19 (a few samples of this study predate the infection). Cell type and time point are not known. The V call is TRBV15, the J call TRBJ2-7; D might be TRBD1 or TRBD2, each matching 5 bases. Here the CDR3 reads CATSIDQGRTYEQYF. CDR3 coding DNA: TGTGCCACCAGCATAGACCAGGGACGGACCTACGAGCAGTACTTC.